Listed here are 17 T cell receptor beta chains from one sample, sequenced in a study of preoperative IRX-2 immunotherapy in early breast cancer (dated by TCRdb to the late 2010s). The receptor library was made with the immunoSEQ multiplex PCR assay. Sourced from immuneACCESS, this table was stored by TCRdb with only in-frame sequences that have V and J called. A share of the clones is absent; for the studies checked, an unresolved V gene accounts for under half, and the remainder has no known explanation. In this sample the table shows tens of thousands of clones, roughly 86% of which occur a single time. The ten top clones hold 1.6% of the sample. The treatment or condition label, read with the paper, signifies: preoperative locoregional IRX-2 cytokine immunotherapy. Sequencing was performed on tumor tissue, taken after IRX-2 immunotherapy. The source is a human donor with breast cancer.

V and J are TRBV29-1 and TRBJ2-2; unclear D gene. CDR1 is SQVTM, CDR2 ANQGSEA, per germline. Trimming stripped 4 bases from V and 5 bases from J, with 11 bases between. This CDR3 region has 13 residues. CDR3 amino acids: CSVVRPSTGELFF. The CDR3 bases are TGCAGCGTTGTAAGGCCGAGTACCGGGGAGCTGTTTTTT.

The V call is TRBV6-8, the J call TRBJ1-4; TRBD1 might be the D (6 bases). Trimming removed 11 bases at V and 4 bases at J, with 11 bases between. The germline gives CDR1 MNHGY, CDR2 SAAAGT. The CDR3 spans 12 residues. DNA of the CDR3: TGTGCCGCCCGGACAGTTAATGAAAAACTGTTTTTT. Its translation is CAARTVNEKLFF.

The rearrangement uses TRBV11-3 and TRBJ1-1; 7 bases fit TRBD1. Germline CDR1 is SGHNT and CDR2 is YENEEA. The CDR3 extends over 15 amino acids. V trimming: 5 bases; J trimming: 0 bases; junction bases outside the gene matches: 6. CDR3 nucleotides: TGTGCCAGCAGCCAAGGCAGGGGGATGAACACTGAAGCTTTCTTT. It yields the protein CASSQGRGMNTEAFF. The full variable domain, with the rest looked up from reference TRBV11-3 and TRBJ1-1, is EAGVVQSPRYKIIEKKQPVAFWCNPISGHNTLYWYLQNLGQGPELLIRYENEEAVDDSQLPKDRFSAERLKGVDSTLKIQPAELGDSAVYLCASSQGRGMNTEAFFGQGTRLTVV.

The chain is built from TRBV4-1 and TRBJ1-4; 8 bases fit TRBD1. The germline V gene has CDR1 MGHRA and CDR2 YSYEKL. Trimming took 1 base from V and 6 from J; bases not matched to a gene: 7. The CDR3 has 16 amino acids. CDR3 DNA: TGCGCCAGCAGCCAAGCCCTCCAGGGGGCCTATGAAAAACTGTTTTTT. Translated, it gives CASSQALQGAYEKLFF.

This sequence joins TRBV1 and TRBJ2-7; TRBD2 was called by the table and not checked on the DNA. TRBV1 is a known pseudogene. The length of the CDR3 is 13 residues. CDR3 region: CASSQGGAGEQYF. The DNA for the CDR3 is TGCGCCAGCAGCCAAGGTGGGGCGGGGGAGCAGTACTTC.

V is TRBV18 and J is TRBJ1-1; no clear D gene. This CDR3 contains 15 residues. From germline, CDR1 is KGHSH and CDR2 LQKENI. V dropped 1 base and J dropped 4 bases, with 13 bases sitting between them. This chain's CDR3 is CASSPQQTGPTEAFF. CDR3 in DNA: TGTGCCAGCTCACCACAGCAAACCGGGCCCACTGAAGCTTTCTTT.

A note on this clone: A read error may produce the germline difference seen at one junction end. The chain links TRBV6-8 to TRBJ2-2; 7 bases are shared with TRBD1. The CDR3 totals 14 residues. The germline gives CDR1 MNHGY, CDR2 SAAAGT. The CDR3 DNA reads TGTGCCATCAGTCCCCGACAGGGCACCGGGGAGCTGTTTTTT. This translates into CAISPRQGTGELFF.

This clone was seen only once. The rearrangement joins TRBV6-8 to TRBJ2-5; 13 nucleotides line up with TRBD2. CDR3 size: 17 residues. Trimming at V came to 4 bases and at J to 5 bases, leaving 10 bases not matched to a gene. CDR1 is MNHGY and CDR2 is SAAAGT in the germline V gene. The CDR3 coding sequence is TGTGCCAGCAGTTTTAACCCCGGGACTAGCGGGGTGGAGACCCAGTACTTC. Its translation is CASSFNPGTSGVETQYF.

V and J are TRBV4-1 and TRBJ2-7; 11 bases are shared with TRBD2. CDR1 MGHRA and CDR2 YSYEKL come from the germline V gene. Losses at the gene ends were 0 bases for V and 0 bases for J; bases not matched to a gene: 4. The CDR3 has 17 residues. The CDR3 loop reads CASSQDLGLAGSYEQYF. The CDR3 DNA sequence: TGCGCCAGCAGCCAAGATCTCGGACTAGCGGGCTCCTACGAGCAGTACTTC.

The chain combines TRBV7-5 with TRBJ2-7; the table's D gene call, TRBD2, was not cross checked with the DNA. TRBV7-5 is a documented pseudogene. This CDR3 contains 14 residues. This chain's CDR3 is CASSLGGAIDEQYV. DNA of the CDR3: TGTGCCAGCAGTCTCGGAGGGGCTATAGACGAGCAGTACGTC.

This clone occurred a few times. This chain connects TRBV6-8 to TRBJ2-7; 11 nucleotides line up with TRBD2. Trimming cost V 5 bases and J 4 bases; bases outside gene matches: 4. This CDR3 is built from 14 residues. Germline CDR1 MNHGY, CDR2 SAAAGT. The CDR3 coding sequence is TGTGCCAGCAGTACCGGGACTAGCGGATACGAGCAGTACTTC. This translates into CASSTGTSGYEQYF.

The chain has TRBV30 and TRBJ2-7, with 8 nucleotides matching TRBD1. Trimming took 0 bases from V and 1 from J; bases not matched to a gene: 2. The CDR3 is made up of 14 amino acids. Germline-derived CDR1 and CDR2 are GTSNPN and SVGIG (reference sequence). This CDR3 is CAWSVQGGSYEQYF. The CDR3, as DNA: TGTGCCTGGAGTGTACAGGGGGGATCCTACGAGCAGTACTTC.

This chain links TRBV25-1 with TRBJ1-2; 7 nucleotides match TRBD1. Losses at the gene ends were 6 bases for V and 4 bases for J; bases not matched to a gene: 11. The CDR3 has 15 amino acids. CDR1 and CDR2 (germline): MGHDK, SYGVNS. Written as DNA, the CDR3 is TGTGCCAGCAGGTCTGACCGGGACAGCGCCTATGGCTACACCTTC. Its protein is CASRSDRDSAYGYTF.

This clone was seen only once. J is TRBJ1-1 and V is TRBV18, with D unresolved. The CDR3 spans 17 residues. Per germline, CDR1 KGHSH and CDR2 LQKENI. Trimming removed 1 base from V and 4 bases from J, with 19 bases in between. In DNA, the CDR3 is TGTGCCAGCTCACCACTCCCAGAACAACCCAGGTCCACTGAAGCTTTCTTT. It is translated as CASSPLPEQPRSTEAFF.

The rearrangement joins TRBV6-8 to TRBJ2-1, with no clear D. The CDR3 is 16 residues long. The V gene's germline CDR1 is MNHGY and CDR2 SAAAGT. Trimming shortened V by 5 bases and J by 5 bases, and 19 bases separated the two germline ends. CDR3 coding DNA: TGTGCCAGCAGTCCACGAGGCTACGGACCCGACAATGAGCAGTTCTTC. Amino acids: CASSPRGYGPDNEQFF.

The V gene is TRBV6-8, the J gene TRBJ1-1, with 7 bases fitting TRBD1. The CDR3 covers 14 residues. V gave up 5 bases and J gave up 4 bases; unmatched junction bases: 7. Germline values: CDR1 MNHGY, CDR2 SAAAGT. The CDR3, as DNA: TGTGCCAGCAGTGCGTCCACAGGGGCCACTGAAGCTTTCTTT. This translates into CASSASTGATEAFF.

This chain connects TRBV7-1 to TRBJ1-5; possibly TRBD1 for D (5 bases). TRBV7-1 is identified as an open reading frame with a role that is uncertain. V lost 3 bases and J lost 6, with 12 bases in between. The CDR3 runs to 14 residues. CDR3 residues: CASSSGPGPQPQHF. The CDR3 nucleotides are TGTGCCAGCAGCTCGGGGCCAGGGCCTCAGCCCCAGCATTTT.